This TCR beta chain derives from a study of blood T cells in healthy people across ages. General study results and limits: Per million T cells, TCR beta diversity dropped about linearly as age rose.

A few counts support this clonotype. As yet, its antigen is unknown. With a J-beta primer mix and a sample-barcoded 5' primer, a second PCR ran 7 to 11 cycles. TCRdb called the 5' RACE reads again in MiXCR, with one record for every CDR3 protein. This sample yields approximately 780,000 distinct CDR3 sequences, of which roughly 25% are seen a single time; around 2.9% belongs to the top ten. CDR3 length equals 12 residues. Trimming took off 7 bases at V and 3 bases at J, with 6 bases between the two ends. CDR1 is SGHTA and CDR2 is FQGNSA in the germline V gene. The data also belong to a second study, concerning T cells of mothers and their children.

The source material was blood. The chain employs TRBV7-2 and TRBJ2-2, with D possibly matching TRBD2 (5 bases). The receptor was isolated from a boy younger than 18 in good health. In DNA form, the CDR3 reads TGTGCCAGCACGGGGTACACCGGGGAGCTGTTTTTT. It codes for CASTGYTGELFF.